This T cell receptor beta chain was sequenced during a study of technical replicates of blood from several donors. Sequenced by immunoSEQ multiplex PCR; TCRdb stores in-frame clones only, minus some. Of more than 55,000 clones listed, roughly nine tenths are singletons. Germline V gene lookup returns CDR1 SEHNR and CDR2 FQNEAQ (reference sequence). The CDR3 length is 15 residues. V was pared by 5 bases and J by 8 bases, with 7 bases of the junction left unmatched. This clone was recorded a few times. The V call is TRBV7-9, the J call TRBJ1-4; 11 bases agree with TRBD1. Material: PBMCs. The sequence was obtained from a human donor in good health. Some clones in this sample may be carry-over from other donors' samples. As DNA, the CDR3 is TGTGCCAGCAGCACTGGACAGGGGGCGAGCGAAAAACTGTTTTTT. The encoded protein is CASSTGQGASEKLFF. Full variable domain (missing parts from reference TRBV7-9 and TRBJ1-4): DTGVSQNPRHKITKRGQNVTFRCDPISEHNRLYWYRQTLGQGPEFLTYFQNEAQLEKSRLLSDRFSAERPKGSFSTLEIQRTEQGDSAMYLCASSTGQGASEKLFFGSGTQLSVL.